The 21 T cell receptor beta chains below come from one sample, sequenced in a study of cytomegalovirus exposure and HLA in healthy donors. Produced via immunoSEQ multiplex PCR; TCRdb's table is partial and in-frame only. The repertoire holds fewer than 200,000 clones, 85% seen once, with approximately 15% in the top ten. The material sequenced was PBMCs. Every receptor here comes from a young man in good health and CMV-seropositive.

This chain links TRBV7-9 with TRBJ2-2; 10 bases align to TRBD2. Germline lookup yields CDR1 SEHNR and CDR2 FQNEAQ (reference sequence). This CDR3 is 19 amino acids long. Trimming cost V 6 bases and J 1 base; bases outside gene matches: 14. The CDR3 coding sequence is TGTGCCAGCAGTGAAGTCCCCCTAGCGGGGGAGCAGAACACCGGGGAGCTGTTTTTT. It encodes CASSEVPLAGEQNTGELFF.

V usage is TRBV21-1 and J usage is TRBJ1-1. TRBV21-1 is an annotated pseudogene. CDR3 size: 17 residues. CDR3 nucleotides: TGTGCCAGCAGCAAAAGAGTTTGCAGGGACTTGCACACTGAAGCTTTCTTT. Protein sequence: CASSKRVCRDLHTEAFF.

V gene TRBV6-5 combines with J gene TRBJ1-1; D is possibly TRBD1 (6 bases). The V gene lost 2 bases and the J gene lost 0 bases, with 13 bases spanning the gap. This CDR3 region has 16 residues. Germline-derived CDR1 and CDR2 are MNHEY and SVGAGI. The CDR3 is CASSYTTGSLNTEAFF. The CDR3 nucleotides read TGTGCCAGCAGTTACACAACAGGGTCCCTGAACACTGAAGCTTTCTTT.

This clone is a singleton in its sample. CDR3 bases: TGTGCCAGCAGTCAAGCCGGGACTAGCGGGTCCAGGGGGTATGAGCAGTTCTTC. It codes for CASSQAGTSGSRGYEQFF. This chain links TRBV28 with TRBJ2-1, with 12 bases matching TRBD2. CDR1 is MDHEN, CDR2 SYDVKM, per germline. The CDR3 contains 18 residues. The V gene end was trimmed by 5 bases and the J gene end by 8 bases; junction bases not matched to a gene: 16.

This rearrangement joins TRBV27 to TRBJ2-5; maybe TRBD1 (6 bases). The CDR3 has 15 residues. CDR1 and CDR2 from the germline V gene are MNHEY and SMNVEV (reference sequence). V dropped 5 bases and J dropped 2 bases, with 15 bases sitting between them. This CDR3 reads CASSRTALLQETQYF. CDR3 bases: TGTGCCAGCAGTAGGACAGCCCTCCTGCAAGAGACCCAGTACTTC.

The V and J genes are TRBV28 and TRBJ2-7, with D possibly matching TRBD1 (5 bases). Trimming cost V 10 bases and J 7 bases, with 14 bases left between them. Germline loops: CDR1 MDHEN, CDR2 SYDVKM. This CDR3 comprises 11 residues. The DNA of the CDR3 is TGTGCCACCCAAGGGGCTTGGGAGCAGTACTTC. Its translation is CATQGAWEQYF.

This clone was counted a few times. The chain joins TRBV28 to TRBJ1-2, with 7 positions matching TRBD1. The length of the CDR3 is 14 residues. V lost 2 bases and J lost 6; bases outside the gene matches: 6. Germline assignment: CDR1 MDHEN and CDR2 SYDVKM. This CDR3 reads CASSLPGTEDGYTF. The CDR3 DNA follows: TGTGCCAGCAGTTTACCCGGGACAGAGGATGGCTACACCTTC.

The V call is TRBV6-5, the J call TRBJ1-1; TRBD1 matches 8 bases. Trimming removed 5 bases from V and 1 base from J; junction bases left unmatched: 3. Germline values: CDR1 MNHEY, CDR2 SVGAGI. CDR3 length: 14 residues. The CDR3 DNA reads as TGTGCCAGCAGTCTGGACAGGGAGAACACTGAAGCTTTCTTT. Translating gives CASSLDRENTEAFF.

This clone appeared once. The chain uses TRBV6-1 and TRBJ2-1, with a possible D match to TRBD2 (6 bases). Germline-derived CDR1 and CDR2 are MNHNS and SASEGT. V was shortened by 3 bases and J by 3 bases, with 12 bases between the two germline ends. The CDR3 totals 15 residues. The DNA of the CDR3 is TGTGCCAGCAGTGACGGACTAAATAACTACAATGAGCAGTTCTTC. This gives the protein CASSDGLNNYNEQFF.

V is TRBV30 and J is TRBJ2-3; D might be TRBD1 (5 bases). Germline CDR1 and CDR2: GTSNPN and SVGIG (reference sequence). The V end was cut by 5 bases, the J end by 4 bases, with 19 bases between. The CDR3 is 15 residues long. The CDR3 sequence is CAWGPDMARADTQYF. The CDR3 bases are TGTGCCTGGGGCCCCGACATGGCCAGGGCAGATACGCAGTATTTT.

The sample holds one count of this clone. V usage is TRBV2 and J usage is TRBJ1-3, with 8 bases identical to TRBD1. In germline, CDR1 is SNHLY, CDR2 FYNNEI. With V trimmed by 5 bases and J by 0 bases, 3 bases remained unmatched. The CDR3 contains 15 residues. The CDR3 nucleotides are TGTGCCAGCAGTCTGGACAGGGCCTCTGGAAACACCATATATTTT. Protein sequence: CASSLDRASGNTIYF.

The chain is built from TRBV28 and TRBJ1-2, with 8 positions matching TRBD1. Germline-derived CDR1 and CDR2 are MDHEN and SYDVKM. With 6 bases clipped from V and 8 bases from J, the junction kept 11 bases outside the gene matches. The CDR3 length is 14 residues. The CDR3, as DNA: TGTGCCAGCAGGACGGACAGGGAACTTGGGGGCTACACCTTC. It yields the protein CASRTDRELGGYTF.

The chain recombines TRBV18 with TRBJ1-2, with TRBD1 identical over 8 bases. The CDR3 spans 13 residues. J was trimmed by 4 bases and V by 5 bases; bases with no gene match: 3. CDR1 and CDR2 from the germline V gene are KGHSH and LQKENI. The CDR3 region has the DNA TGTGCCAGCTCATCTGGACAGGGCTATGGCTACACCTTC. This sequence encodes CASSSGQGYGYTF.

This rearrangement joins TRBV5-5 to TRBJ1-6; the D gene is possibly TRBD1 (6 bases). The CDR3 extends over 16 amino acids. Trimming shortened V by 1 base and J by 7 bases, and 15 bases separated the two germline ends. Per the germline V gene, CDR1 is SGHKS and CDR2 is YYEKEE (reference sequence). CDR3 sequence: CASSLWGGGLNSPLHF. The CDR3 DNA sequence: TGTGCCAGCAGCTTGTGGGGAGGGGGGCTCAATTCACCCCTCCACTTT. Based on the CDR3 plus reference TRBV5-5 and TRBJ1-6, the full variable domain is DAGVTQSPTHLIKTRGQQVTLRCSPISGHKSVSWYQQVLGQGPQFIFQYYEKEERGRGNFPDRFSARQFPNYSSELNVNALLLGDSALYLCASSLWGGGLNSPLHFGNGTRLTVT.

This chain uses TRBV2 with TRBJ2-1, with 7 bases lining up with TRBD2. From germline, CDR1 is SNHLY and CDR2 FYNNEI. The CDR3 covers 14 residues. J lost 3 bases, V lost 6 bases, and 5 bases had no gene match. The CDR3, as DNA: TGTGCCAGCAGACTAGCGTCCGGCTACAATGAGCAGTTCTTC. Its protein is CASRLASGYNEQFF.

The rearrangement joins TRBV5-4 to TRBJ2-7; TRBD1 agrees at 12 bases. The germline CDR1 and CDR2 sequences are SGHNT and YYREEE (reference sequence). J was trimmed by 6 bases and V by 4 bases; bases with no gene match: 5. The CDR3 runs to 14 residues. The CDR3 bases are TGTGCCAGCAGCCCGGGACAGGGGGCGGGCGAGCAGTACTTC. It translates to CASSPGQGAGEQYF.

CDR3 region: CASSLGLEQFF. CDR3 bases: TGTGCCAGCAGCTTAGGCCTAGAGCAGTTCTTC. The gene calls are TRBV11-2 and TRBJ2-1; D gene uncertain. Trimming took 1 base from V and 10 from J, leaving 5 bases between them. The germline gives CDR1 SGHAT, CDR2 FQNNGV. The CDR3 extends over 11 amino acids. Based on the CDR3 plus reference TRBV11-2 and TRBJ2-1, the full variable domain is EAGVAQSPRYKIIEKRQSVAFWCNPISGHATLYWYQQILGQGPKLLIQFQNNGVVDDSQLPKDRFSAERLKGVDSTLKIQPAKLEDSAVYLCASSLGLEQFFGPGTRLTVL.

This clone was seen only a few times. This chain connects TRBV4-1 to TRBJ2-7; D is unclear. The CDR3 extends over 14 amino acids. Between the trimmed V and J ends, which lost 0 bases and 6 bases, there was a span of 12 bases. Looked up from germline, CDR1 is MGHRA and CDR2 is YSYEKL. Here the CDR3 reads CASSQEQLGSEQYF. The CDR3 DNA sequence: TGCGCCAGCAGCCAAGAACAGTTAGGTTCCGAGCAGTACTTC.

The chain has TRBV9 and TRBJ1-6; perhaps TRBD1 as D (5 bases). Germline V gene lookup returns CDR1 SGDLS and CDR2 YYNGEE. CDR3 length equals 17 residues. Deletions cut 2 bases from V and 6 bases from J, with 18 bases between. The CDR3 loop is CASSVNLRVLFNSPLHF. CDR3 coding DNA: TGTGCCAGCAGCGTTAACCTCAGGGTTTTATTTAATTCACCCCTCCACTTT.

The J gene is TRBJ2-5, the V gene TRBV7-9, with TRBD2 matching 7 bases. The CDR3 contains 16 residues. Germline loops: CDR1 SEHNR, CDR2 FQNEAQ (reference sequence). The ends lost 8 bases at V and 1 base at J; junction bases unmatched: 13. The CDR3 is CASRSALGEGQETQYF. The DNA for the CDR3 is TGTGCCAGCCGGTCAGCATTAGGGGAGGGCCAAGAGACCCAGTACTTC.

DNA of the CDR3: TGTGCCAGCAGCTTGGGACAGGCCTATACGACTGAGCAGTTCTTC. Its translation: CASSLGQAYTTEQFF. V and J are TRBV7-9 and TRBJ2-1, with 8 bases lining up with TRBD1. The CDR3 sequence is 15 residues long. V trimming: 3 bases; J trimming: 9 bases; junction bases outside the gene matches: 10. Germline CDR1 SEHNR, CDR2 FQNEAQ (reference sequence).